The 16 T cell receptor beta chains below all came from one sample that was sequenced in a study of blood T cell repertoires in COVID-19. The data were produced by immunoSEQ multiplex PCR, yet TCRdb's version contains in-frame clones alone and is incomplete. The table records more than 300,000 clones, approximately 89% of them present only once. Input material: PBMCs or T cells enriched from blood (not recorded which). These receptors originate from a man aged 40-50 years in a cohort exposed to, infected with or recovered from COVID-19 (not recorded which).

The V call is TRBV6-5, the J call TRBJ2-7, with TRBD2 identical over 7 bases. This CDR3 has 15 amino acids. CDR1 and CDR2 from the germline V gene are MNHEY and SVGAGI. After removal of 5 bases from V and 5 bases from J, the junction contained 12 bases not matched to a gene. The DNA of the CDR3 is TGTGCCAGCAGTCGTTTTGCGGGAGCAAGCAACGAGCAGTACTTC. As protein: CASSRFAGASNEQYF.

CDR3 bases: TGTGCCAGCAGCTGGACAGGCCTTAATTCACCCCTCCACTTT. It specifies CASSWTGLNSPLHF. This chain uses TRBV27 with TRBJ1-6, with TRBD1 matching 7 bases. The germline CDR1 and CDR2 sequences are MNHEY and SMNVEV (reference sequence). The V gene end was trimmed by 6 bases and the J gene end by 6 bases; junction bases not matched to a gene: 5. This CDR3 is 14 amino acids long.

This chain uses TRBV7-2 with TRBJ2-1; 9 nucleotides match TRBD2. The CDR3 totals 16 residues. Germline-derived CDR1 and CDR2 are SGHTA and FQGNSA. V lost 2 bases and J lost 5; bases outside the gene matches: 7. DNA of the CDR3: TGTGCCAGCAGCTTACAGGTGACTAGCGGAAACAATGAGCAGTTCTTC. Amino acid sequence: CASSLQVTSGNNEQFF. Full variable domain (missing parts from reference TRBV7-2 and TRBJ2-1): GAGVSQSPSNKVTEKGKDVELRCDPISGHTALYWYRQSLGQGLEFLIYFQGNSAPDKSGLPSDRFSAERTGGSVSTLTIQRTQQEDSAVYLCASSLQVTSGNNEQFFGPGTRLTVL.

The chain is built from TRBV9 and TRBJ1-2; 7 nucleotides match TRBD1. Germline values: CDR1 SGDLS, CDR2 YYNGEE. The CDR3 covers 15 residues. J lost 4 bases, V lost 4 bases, and 10 bases had no gene match. The CDR3 DNA reads as TGTGCCAGCAGCACAAGCCCGGGACAGACCTATGGCTACACCTTC. This encodes CASSTSPGQTYGYTF.

The rearrangement joins TRBV4-1 to TRBJ1-5; D may be TRBD1 (5 bases). Germline V lookup: CDR1 MGHRA, CDR2 YSYEKL. The CDR3 length is 15 residues. V shed 0 bases and J shed 7 bases, with 13 bases lying between them. The DNA for the CDR3 is TGCGCCAGCAGCCAAGATCCCCGGGGGGGACAGCCCCAGCATTTT. Its translation is CASSQDPRGGQPQHF.

The rearrangement uses TRBV10-3 and TRBJ2-7, with a tentative D call TRBD2 (5 bases). This CDR3 comprises 15 residues. V lost 6 bases, J lost 7 bases, and 22 bases lay in between. Germline lookup yields CDR1 ENHRY and CDR2 SYGVKD. The CDR3 DNA reads TGTGCCATCAGGGCATTCGAAGAGGCCGCGGGTGAGCAGTACTTC. Translation gives CAIRAFEEAAGEQYF.

CDR3 coding DNA: TGTGCCACCAGTGATTTGTATAGCAATCAGCCCCAGCATTTT. It specifies CATSDLYSNQPQHF. The rearrangement links TRBV24-1 to TRBJ1-5; no firm D call. V shed 0 bases and J shed 0 bases, with 2 bases lying between them. Germline CDR1 reads KGHDR; CDR2 reads SFDVKD. The CDR3 length is 14 residues.

This clone was recorded once. The CDR3 sequence: CASSPQAGGNQPQHF. The DNA for the CDR3 is TGTGCCAGCTCACCACAGGCAGGGGGCAATCAGCCCCAGCATTTT. The genes are TRBV18 and TRBJ1-5; weak D call: TRBD1 (6 bases). V gave up 1 base and J gave up 2 bases, with 9 bases separating them. The CDR3 is 15 amino acids. From germline, CDR1 is KGHSH and CDR2 LQKENI.

The chain employs TRBV3-1 (or the pseudogene TRBV3-2) and TRBJ1-2; TRBD1 matches at 8 bases. The ends lost 4 bases at V and 8 bases at J; junction bases unmatched: 9. The length of the CDR3 is 14 residues. Germline CDR1 reads LGHDT; CDR2 reads YNNKEL (reference sequence). In DNA, the CDR3 is TGTGCCAGCAGCCCCGGACAGGGAGGAAAAGGCTACACCTTC. Its protein is CASSPGQGGKGYTF.

V is TRBV7-8 and J is TRBJ1-1; TRBD1 might be the D (5 bases). This CDR3 spans 13 amino acids. Germline CDR1 is SGHVS and CDR2 is FQNEAQ. The V end was cut by 5 bases, the J end by 1 base, with 8 bases between. In DNA form, the CDR3 reads TGTGCCAGCAGCCCACAGGAGAACACTGAAGCTTTCTTT. The encoded protein is CASSPQENTEAFF.

The chain uses TRBV7-9 and TRBJ1-4; 9 bases map to TRBD1. Trimming removed 5 bases from V and 1 base from J; junction bases left unmatched: 5. The germline CDR1 and CDR2 sequences are SEHNR and FQNEAQ (reference sequence). This CDR3 is built from 16 residues. This CDR3 is CASSLTGGKTNEKLFF. CDR3 in DNA: TGTGCCAGCAGCCTCACAGGGGGCAAAACTAATGAAAAACTGTTTTTT. The whole variable domain, filled in from reference TRBV7-9 and TRBJ1-4, reads DTGVSQNPRHKITKRGQNVTFRCDPISEHNRLYWYRQTLGQGPEFLTYFQNEAQLEKSRLLSDRFSAERPKGSFSTLEIQRTEQGDSAMYLCASSLTGGKTNEKLFFGSGTQLSVL.

This sequence joins TRBV6-5 and TRBJ1-1, with D maybe TRBD1 (5 bases). CDR1 and CDR2 from the germline V gene are MNHEY and SVGAGI. V was pared by 7 bases and J by 2 bases, with 11 bases between. The CDR3 extends over 13 amino acids. The CDR3 reads CASKDRPNTEAFF. The CDR3, as DNA: TGTGCCAGCAAAGACAGACCCAACACTGAAGCTTTCTTT.

The chain carries TRBV6-4 and TRBJ2-7; D unresolved. CDR3 length: 13 amino acids. CDR1 is MRHNA, CDR2 SNTAGT, per germline. V gave up 8 bases and J gave up 2 bases, with 13 bases separating them. The CDR3 loop is CASVECPTYEQYF. The CDR3 bases are TGTGCCAGCGTGGAGTGCCCTACCTACGAGCAGTACTTC.

The J gene is TRBJ1-2, the V gene TRBV19, with D possibly matching TRBD1 (6 bases). Per germline, CDR1 LNHDA and CDR2 SQIVND (reference sequence). The CDR3 spans 14 residues. V lost 3 bases and J 4 bases, leaving 12 bases between the germline ends. CDR3 sequence (DNA): TGTGCCAGTAGTATTCGGACAGCTACCTATGGCTACACCTTC. This gives the protein CASSIRTATYGYTF.

The rearrangement links TRBV9 to TRBJ2-1; 7 nucleotides line up with TRBD1. V trimming: 3 bases; J trimming: 0 bases; junction bases outside the gene matches: 3. Germline loops: CDR1 SGDLS, CDR2 YYNGEE. This CDR3 is 15 amino acids long. The CDR3 DNA reads as TGTGCCAGCAGCGCGGACAGGCTCTCCTACAATGAGCAGTTCTTC. This encodes CASSADRLSYNEQFF.

This chain uses TRBV13 with TRBJ1-2; D possibly corresponds to TRBD1 (6 bases). The germline gives CDR1 PRHDT, CDR2 FYEKMQ (reference sequence). Trimming shortened V by 5 bases and J by 9 bases, and 13 bases separated the two germline ends. The CDR3 totals 12 residues. This CDR3 is CASSGGQRSYTF. For the CDR3, the DNA is TGTGCCAGCAGCGGTGGACAGCGGAGCTACACCTTC.